This T cell receptor (beta chain) stems from a study of shared clonotypes between healthy human individuals. With regard to this clone: This could be a read error, since a much larger clone is one nucleotide away.

Generated by immunoSEQ multiplex PCR, the TCRdb table keeps only in-frame clones and is missing some. The top ten clones hold about 1.5% of a sample with some 1 million clones, more than 65% of them seen once. The sample taken for sequencing was memory CD4+ T cells sorted from blood. As to subset: CD45RA-negative fraction. The TCR sequence derives from a man aged 18 to 35 in good health.

CDR3 protein: CASGTAYEQYF. CDR3 coding DNA: TGTGCCAGCGGGACAGCATACGAGCAGTACTTC. The V and J genes are TRBV10-3 and TRBJ2-7, with D maybe TRBD1 (7 bases). V lost 10 bases, J lost 4 bases, and 11 bases lay in between. The CDR3 is 11 residues long. Germline-derived CDR1 and CDR2 are ENHRY and SYGVKD.